These 17 T cell receptor beta chains were sequenced from one sample in a study of blood T cells in healthy people across ages (dated by TCRdb to 2015 to 2017). To prepare the library, 5' RACE was applied. Reads for this sample came from an Illumina HiSeq 2500. A second PCR of about 7 to 12 cycles was run with a J-beta primer mix and a sample-barcoded 5' primer. The raw public reads went through TCRdb reprocessing: fastp at Q25, MiXCR clone calling, in-frame beta chains kept. Rows merge per CDR3 protein into single entries with the most common DNA and genes. This sample holds fewer than 1,000,000 distinct CDR3 sequences; 44% were observed only once. Roughly 19% of the sample is taken by the ten largest. Material: blood. The receptors here all came from a man aged 60 to 69 in good health.

The chain joins TRBV12-3 or TRBV12-4 to TRBJ1-2; the D is unclear. Trimming shortened V by 5 bases and J by 3 bases, and 16 bases separated the two germline ends. The CDR3 consists of 15 residues. CDR3 residues: CASSPGPQKYYGYTF. The DNA of the CDR3 is TGTGCCAGCAGTCCTGGGCCCCAGAAATACTATGGCTACACCTTC.

In its sample, this clonotype was seen many times. The J gene is TRBJ2-5, the V gene TRBV7-2; D is unresolved. The V end lost 4 bases, the J end lost 5 bases, and 11 bases lay between the germline ends. The V gene's germline CDR1 is SGHTA and CDR2 FQGNSA. CDR3 length: 13 amino acids. CDR3 sequence: CASSSGILETQYF. The CDR3 bases are TGTGCCAGCAGCTCAGGAATCTTGGAGACCCAGTACTTC.

The chain recombines TRBV5-6 with TRBJ1-1; tentatively, D is TRBD1 (5 bases). Germline V CDR1 and CDR2: SGHDT, YYEEEE. V gave up 0 bases and J gave up 1 base, with 10 bases separating them. The CDR3 runs to 15 residues. The CDR3 DNA sequence: TGTGCCAGCAGCTTGGGTGGGGACGCGAACACTGAAGCTTTCTTT. It translates to CASSLGGDANTEAFF.

Many counts were recorded for this clonotype. The genes are TRBV7-9 and TRBJ2-3, with 14 bases aligning to TRBD2. Germline V gene data show CDR1 as SEHNR and CDR2 as FQNEAQ (reference sequence). This CDR3 is 16 amino acids long. Losses at the gene ends were 1 base for V and 6 bases for J; bases not matched to a gene: 3. Here the CDR3 reads CASSLGLAGGPDTQYF. CDR3 nucleotides: TGTGCCAGCAGCTTAGGACTAGCGGGGGGGCCGGATACGCAGTATTTT. The full variable domain, in which reference TRBV7-9 and TRBJ2-3 provide the parts outside the CDR3, is DTGVSQNPRHKITKRGQNVTFRCDPISEHNRLYWYRQTLGQGPEFLTYFQNEAQLEKSRLLSDRFSAERPKGSFSTLEIQRTEQGDSAMYLCASSLGLAGGPDTQYFGPGTRLTVL.

The chain carries TRBV6-1 and TRBJ2-7; D remains ambiguous. The germline gives CDR1 MNHNS, CDR2 SASEGT. This CDR3 spans 16 amino acids. The V gene lost 1 base and the J gene lost 5 bases, with 18 bases spanning the gap. CDR3 DNA: TGTGCCAGCAGTGAAGTGGCCGGAACGGTGCCTAACGAGCAGTACTTC. This encodes CASSEVAGTVPNEQYF.

The V gene is TRBV4-3, the J gene TRBJ2-7; the match to TRBD1 covers 9 bases. The CDR3 runs to 16 residues. In germline, CDR1 is LGHNA, CDR2 YSLEER. Trimming cost V 0 bases and J 4 bases; bases outside gene matches: 7. The CDR3 sequence: CASSQDSGTGFYEQYF. The CDR3 DNA reads TGCGCCAGCAGCCAAGATTCCGGGACAGGGTTTTACGAGCAGTACTTC.

This clonotype turned up a few times. The rearrangement joins TRBV7-8 to TRBJ2-5; D gene ambiguous. CDR1 SGHVS and CDR2 FQNEAQ come from the germline V gene. The CDR3 is 15 residues long. Trimming removed 3 bases at V and 1 base at J, with 12 bases between. Here the CDR3 DNA reads TGTGCCAGCAGCTTGGGCGGACGGACCCAAGAGACCCAGTACTTC. Translation: CASSLGGRTQETQYF.

The chain links TRBV14 to TRBJ2-5; D may be TRBD2 (5 bases). Trimming removed 0 bases from V and 5 bases from J, with 13 bases in between. This CDR3 has 15 residues. Germline lookup yields CDR1 SGHDN and CDR2 FVKESK. Here the CDR3 reads CASSQDRATGETQYF. CDR3 DNA: TGTGCCAGCAGCCAAGATCGCGCGACGGGGGAGACCCAGTACTTC.

The chain uses TRBV4-2 and TRBJ2-1; 12 bases are shared with TRBD2. Trimming cost V 4 bases and J 6 bases; bases outside gene matches: 7. CDR3 size: 16 residues. Germline V CDR1 and CDR2: LGHNA, YNFKEQ. CDR3 sequence: CASSPSGGALVNEQFF. CDR3 in DNA: TGTGCCAGCAGCCCTAGCGGGGGGGCTTTAGTCAATGAGCAGTTCTTC.

This clonotype was seen only a few times. The CDR3 DNA follows: TGTGCCAGCAGTCCTTACCGCGGAACAGGGTCACACGCTCTACCCCTCCACTTT. Translated, it gives CASSPYRGTGSHALPLHF. J is TRBJ1-6 and V is TRBV6-2 or TRBV6-3; D is possibly TRBD1 (6 bases). CDR1 MNHEY and CDR2 SVGEGT come from the germline V gene. V shed 5 bases and J shed 12 bases, with 29 bases lying between them. The CDR3 is 18 amino acids.

V is TRBV21-1 and J is TRBJ2-2; the tabulated D call, TRBD1, remains unverified against the DNA. TRBV21-1 is a recognized pseudogene. The length of the CDR3 is 14 residues. The CDR3 sequence: CASGTNVNTGELFF. CDR3 nucleotides: TGTGCCAGCGGGACCAATGTAAACACCGGGGAGCTGTTTTTT.

The chain combines TRBV7-9 with TRBJ2-1, with D tentatively TRBD2 (6 bases). The germline V gene has CDR1 SEHNR and CDR2 FQNEAQ (reference sequence). V was clipped by 10 bases and J by 7 bases, with 20 bases between them. The CDR3 length is 14 residues. CDR3 in DNA: TGTGCCACCACCGCCGGGGGATGGGGGAATGAGCAGTTCTTC. Translation gives CATTAGGWGNEQFF. The full variable domain, in which reference TRBV7-9 and TRBJ2-1 provide the parts outside the CDR3, is DTGVSQNPRHKITKRGQNVTFRCDPISEHNRLYWYRQTLGQGPEFLTYFQNEAQLEKSRLLSDRFSAERPKGSFSTLEIQRTEQGDSAMYLCATTAGGWGNEQFFGPGTRLTVL.

CDR3 region: CASSSDRVIHNEQFF. CDR3 DNA: TGTGCCAGCAGCTCTGACAGGGTGATTCACAATGAGCAGTTCTTC. The chain is built from TRBV7-2 and TRBJ2-1, with 7 bases lining up with TRBD1. The CDR3 spans 15 residues. Germline assignment: CDR1 SGHTA and CDR2 FQGNSA. After removal of 4 bases from V and 5 bases from J, the junction contained 8 bases not matched to a gene.

The rearrangement joins TRBV15 to TRBJ1-2; D may be TRBD1 (6 bases). V shed 1 base and J shed 6 bases, with 15 bases lying between them. Germline V gives CDR1 LNHNV, CDR2 YYDKDF (reference sequence). The CDR3 contains 15 residues. CDR3 loop: CATSRASGDLDGYTF. The CDR3, as DNA: TGTGCCACCAGCAGAGCCTCAGGGGACTTGGATGGCTACACCTTC.

The chain carries TRBV9 and TRBJ2-3; D is unresolved. The CDR3 consists of 14 residues. Germline CDR1 is SGDLS and CDR2 is YYNGEE. V was cut by 3 bases and J by 0 bases, with 8 bases left in between. Here the CDR3 reads CASSAQPSTDTQYF. For the CDR3, the DNA is TGTGCCAGCAGCGCCCAACCTAGCACAGATACGCAGTATTTT.

This clonotype came up many times. A read error may be the cause here, since a much bigger clone is one base away. The genes are TRBV7-9 and TRBJ2-7, with D tentatively TRBD1 (5 bases). Trimming shortened V by 5 bases and J by 2 bases, and 13 bases separated the two germline ends. The V gene's germline CDR1 is SEHNR and CDR2 FQNEAQ (reference sequence). The length of the CDR3 is 14 residues. CDR3 residues: CASSQGDRPYEQYF. In nucleotides, the CDR3 is TGTGCCAGCAGCCAAGGCGACAGACCCTACGAGCAGTACTTC.

V gene TRBV7-9 combines with J gene TRBJ2-7; D is perhaps TRBD1 (6 bases). Trimming took 5 bases from V and 3 from J, leaving 14 bases between them. CDR1 and CDR2 (germline): SEHNR, FQNEAQ (reference sequence). The length of the CDR3 is 14 residues. The CDR3 is CASSLTGNYYEQYF. In DNA form, the CDR3 reads TGTGCCAGCAGCCTCACAGGGAATTACTACGAGCAGTACTTC. The whole variable domain, filled in from reference TRBV7-9 and TRBJ2-7, reads DTGVSQNPRHKITKRGQNVTFRCDPISEHNRLYWYRQTLGQGPEFLTYFQNEAQLEKSRLLSDRFSAERPKGSFSTLEIQRTEQGDSAMYLCASSLTGNYYEQYFGPGTRLTVT.